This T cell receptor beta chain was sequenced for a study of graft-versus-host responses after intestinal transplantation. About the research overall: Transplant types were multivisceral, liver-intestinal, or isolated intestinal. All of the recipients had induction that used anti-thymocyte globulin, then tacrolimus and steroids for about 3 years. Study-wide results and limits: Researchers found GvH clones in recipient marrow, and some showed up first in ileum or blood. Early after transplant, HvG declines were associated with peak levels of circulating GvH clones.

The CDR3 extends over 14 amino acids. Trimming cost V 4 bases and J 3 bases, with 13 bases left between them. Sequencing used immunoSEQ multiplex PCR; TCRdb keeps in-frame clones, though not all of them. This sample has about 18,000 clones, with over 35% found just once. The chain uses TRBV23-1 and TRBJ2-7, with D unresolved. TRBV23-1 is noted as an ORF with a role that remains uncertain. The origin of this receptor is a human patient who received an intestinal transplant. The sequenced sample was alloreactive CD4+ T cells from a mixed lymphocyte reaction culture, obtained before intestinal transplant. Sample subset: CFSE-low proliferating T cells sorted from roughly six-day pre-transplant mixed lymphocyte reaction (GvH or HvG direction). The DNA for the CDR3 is TGCGCCAGCAGTCCCTCGGAACAGATCTACGAGCAGTACTTC. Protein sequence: CASSPSEQIYEQYF.